These 13 T cell receptor beta chains were sequenced from one sample in a study of shared clonotypes between healthy human individuals. Measured with immunoSEQ multiplex PCR; TCRdb has only the in-frame clones, and not every one. Of millions of clones listed, about 95% are singletons. The naive CD8 fraction comprised CD45RO-negative cells positively selected for CCR7 and excluded terminally differentiated effector memory CD45RA+ cells. The sequencing sample was made of naive CD8+ T cells sorted from blood. These receptors all come from a man in his late teens or twenties in good health.

This CDR3 reads CASGLAGSYEQYF. CDR3 sequence (DNA): TGTGCCAGTGGACTAGCGGGTTCCTACGAGCAGTACTTC. The chain carries TRBV7-8 and TRBJ2-7, with 11 bases fitting TRBD2. V lost 9 bases to trimming and J lost 1 base; unmatched junction nucleotides: 2. Germline assignment: CDR1 SGHVS and CDR2 FQNEAQ. This CDR3 has 13 amino acids.

The V call is TRBV7-9, the J call TRBJ2-3, with TRBD1 matching over 7 bases. Looked up from germline, CDR1 is SEHNR and CDR2 is FQNEAQ (reference sequence). This CDR3 spans 14 amino acids. V was pared by 5 bases and J by 4 bases, with 6 bases of the junction left unmatched. CDR3 loop: CASSPRQGADTQYF. The CDR3, as DNA: TGTGCCAGCAGCCCACGACAGGGAGCAGATACGCAGTATTTT.

The V call is TRBV27, the J call TRBJ2-1; D unresolved. The CDR3 consists of 13 residues. Looked up from germline, CDR1 is MNHEY and CDR2 is SMNVEV (reference sequence). With 0 bases removed from V and 9 bases from J, the gap between germline ends came to 9 bases. CDR3 sequence (DNA): TGTGCCAGCAGTTTATCTCCCCAGAGTGAGCAGTTCTTC. It translates to CASSLSPQSEQFF.

This clone has just one count. The J gene is TRBJ1-3, the V gene TRBV6-5, with D maybe TRBD1 (6 bases). The CDR3 has 15 residues. With 3 bases removed from V and 4 bases from J, the gap between germline ends came to 13 bases. In germline, CDR1 is MNHEY, CDR2 SVGAGI. For the CDR3, the DNA is TGTGCCAGCAGTTATTCAACAGGGCTCGGAAACACCATATATTTT. The encoded protein is CASSYSTGLGNTIYF.

The chain's CDR3 is CASSQEKGYGAIYNEQFF. In nucleotides, the CDR3 is TGTGCCAGCAGCCAAGAAAAAGGGTACGGGGCGATCTACAATGAGCAGTTCTTC. This rearrangement joins TRBV4-2 to TRBJ2-1; the D gene could be TRBD1 or TRBD2 (5 bases each). Germline V CDR1 and CDR2: LGHNA, YNFKEQ. The V end was cut by 0 bases, the J end by 3 bases, with 18 bases between. CDR3 length: 18 amino acids.

In its sample, this clone was seen a few times. Other DNA sequences of this sample code for an identical CDR3. The chain carries TRBV6-5 and TRBJ2-3; 7 bases fit TRBD1. Germline CDR1 MNHEY, CDR2 SVGAGI. The CDR3 loop spans 15 amino acids. V trimming: 2 bases; J trimming: 1 base; junction bases outside the gene matches: 3. The CDR3: CASSYEGAGTDTQYF. In DNA form, the CDR3 reads TGTGCCAGCAGTTACGAGGGGGCAGGCACAGATACGCAGTATTTT.

The rearrangement links TRBV4-2 to TRBJ2-7, with 15 bases identical to TRBD2. The CDR3 has 15 amino acids. The J segment lost 3 bases and the V segment lost 5 bases, leaving 2 bases of the junction unmatched. Germline CDR1 and CDR2: LGHNA and YNFKEQ. The CDR3 is CASSWGLAGGYEQYF. The CDR3 DNA reads TGTGCCAGCAGCTGGGGACTAGCGGGGGGCTACGAGCAGTACTTC.

This rearrangement joins TRBV13 to TRBJ2-1; TRBD2 is a possible D gene (6 bases). From germline, CDR1 is PRHDT and CDR2 FYEKMQ (reference sequence). The CDR3 length is 15 residues. The V end lost 5 bases, the J end lost 8 bases, and 19 bases lay between the germline ends. CDR3 residues: CASSQTALGGHEQFF. CDR3 coding DNA: TGTGCCAGCAGCCAAACTGCCCTGGGGGGTCATGAGCAGTTCTTC. Complete variable domain (other parts from reference TRBV13 and TRBJ2-1): AAGVIQSPRHLIKEKRETATLKCYPIPRHDTVYWYQQGPGQDPQFLISFYEKMQSDKGSIPDRFSAQQFSDYHSELNMSSLELGDSALYFCASSQTALGGHEQFFGPGTRLTVL.

The V and J genes are TRBV6-5 and TRBJ2-2; D is possibly TRBD1 or TRBD2 (5 bases each). Trimming stripped 2 bases from V and 5 bases from J, with 9 bases between. This CDR3 region has 14 residues. Per germline, CDR1 MNHEY and CDR2 SVGAGI. The chain's CDR3 is CASSYGTRTGELFF. CDR3 coding DNA: TGTGCCAGCAGTTACGGGACCCGAACCGGGGAGCTGTTTTTT.

This clone has a handful of counts. CDR3 coding DNA: TGTGCCAGCAGCTTGTGGGAGAAAGAGACCCAGTACTTC. This encodes CASSLWEKETQYF. The rearrangement links TRBV7-2 to TRBJ2-5; maybe TRBD2 (5 bases). V was trimmed by 3 bases and J by 3 bases, leaving 8 bases between them. CDR1 and CDR2 from the germline V gene are SGHTA and FQGNSA. The CDR3 covers 13 residues.

The V gene is TRBV7-6, the J gene TRBJ1-2; D is undetermined. V was trimmed by 1 base and J by 6 bases, leaving 15 bases between them. This CDR3 is built from 15 residues. Germline CDR1 reads SGHVS; CDR2 reads FNYEAQ. CDR3 in amino acids: CASSLGDSPLNGYTF. The CDR3 DNA sequence: TGTGCCAGCAGCTTAGGGGATAGCCCTTTGAATGGCTACACCTTC. The whole variable domain, remainder taken from reference TRBV7-6 and TRBJ1-2, is GAGVSQSPRYKVTKRGQDVALRCDPISGHVSLYWYRQALGQGPEFLTYFNYEAQQDKSGLPNDRFSAERPEGSISTLTIQRTEQRDSAMYRCASSLGDSPLNGYTFGSGTRLTVV.

V is TRBV5-6 and J is TRBJ2-2, with D unresolved. The V end lost 0 bases, the J end lost 4 bases, and 4 bases lay between the germline ends. The CDR3 runs to 13 residues. The V gene's germline CDR1 is SGHDT and CDR2 YYEEEE. The CDR3 DNA sequence: TGTGCCAGCAGCTTGGGCGCCACCGGGGAGCTGTTTTTT. Translated: CASSLGATGELFF.

V is TRBV27 and J is TRBJ1-6; the match to TRBD1 covers 7 bases. With V trimmed by 7 bases and J by 9 bases, 9 bases remained unmatched. CDR1 is MNHEY, CDR2 SMNVEV, per germline (reference sequence). The CDR3 covers 14 residues. The CDR3 nucleotides are TGTGCCAGCACCACAACAGGGGCGAGTTCACCCCTCCACTTT. Its translation: CASTTTGASSPLHF.